Sequencing of this T cell receptor beta chain was carried out in a study of graft-versus-host responses after intestinal transplantation. Study summary: The transplants performed in recipients were multivisceral, liver-intestinal, or isolated intestinal. Recipients uniformly received anti-thymocyte globulin induction, followed by tacrolimus and steroids for around 3 years.

TCRdb's table, derived via immunoSEQ multiplex PCR, lists solely in-frame clones and lacks some. The sample has about 97,000 clones, approximately 90% seen once. Between the trimmed V and J ends, which lost 5 bases and 2 bases, there was a span of 12 bases. Germline V gene sequence: CDR1 SEHNR, CDR2 FQNEAQ (reference sequence). This CDR3 region has 14 residues. The sample consisted of PBMCs, taken around 450 days after intestinal transplant. The V and J genes are TRBV7-9 and TRBJ1-2; D gene unclear. The clonotype was recovered from a human patient who received an intestinal transplant, so some T cells may come from the graft donor. The CDR3 coding sequence is TGTGCCAGCAGCGAACGAACAGTGAACTATGGCTACACCTTC. Encoded protein: CASSERTVNYGYTF.